This entry describes one T cell receptor (beta chain). The data belong to a study of radiotherapy plus CTLA-4 blockade in lung cancer. The CDR3 contains 15 residues. Germline assignment: CDR1 MNHEY and CDR2 SVGAGI. The V and J ends lost 7 bases and 4 bases, in that order; junction bases with no gene match: 5. TCRdb's copy holds only in-frame clones and misses some; the assay was immunoSEQ multiplex PCR. This table has about 62,000 clones, approximately 76% appearing once. This sequence joins TRBV6-5 and TRBJ2-2; 11 nucleotides line up with TRBD1. Material: peripheral blood, obtained from a patient treated with radiotherapy plus ipilimumab. This receptor was obtained from a human donor with non-small cell lung cancer who had a complete response to radiotherapy plus ipilimumab. As DNA, the CDR3 is TGTGCCAGCAAGGGGGGGACAGGGGGCACCGGGGAGCTGTTTTTT. Translated, it gives CASKGGTGGTGELFF.